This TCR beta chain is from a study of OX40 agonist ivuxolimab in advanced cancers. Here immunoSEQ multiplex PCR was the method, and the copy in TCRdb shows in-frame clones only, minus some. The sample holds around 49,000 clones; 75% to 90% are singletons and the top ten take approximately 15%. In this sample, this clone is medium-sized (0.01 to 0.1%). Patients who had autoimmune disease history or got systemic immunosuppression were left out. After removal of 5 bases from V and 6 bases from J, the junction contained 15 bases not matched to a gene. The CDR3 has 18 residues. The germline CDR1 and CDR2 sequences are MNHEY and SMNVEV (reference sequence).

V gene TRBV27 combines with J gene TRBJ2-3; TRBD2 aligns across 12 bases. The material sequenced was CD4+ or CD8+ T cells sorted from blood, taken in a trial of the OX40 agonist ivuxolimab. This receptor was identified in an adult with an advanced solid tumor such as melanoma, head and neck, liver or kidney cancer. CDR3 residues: CASSPTPSPSGGADTQYF. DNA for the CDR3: TGTGCCAGCAGTCCCACCCCCTCGCCTAGCGGGGGGGCTGATACGCAGTATTTT.